These T cell receptor beta chains were read from a single sample in a study of cytomegalovirus exposure and HLA in healthy donors. TCRdb's table, derived via immunoSEQ multiplex PCR, lists solely in-frame clones and lacks some. Here the sample spans around 150,000 clones, approximately 80% being singletons. Sequenced material: PBMCs. The receptors originated from a man under 40 in good health and CMV-seropositive. The CDR3 runs from the conserved cysteine through the conserved F or W. D genes are given only for firm matches. Clone sizes are given selectively: once, few, many, or a class where the clone is expanded.

TRBJ2-3	TRBV18	.	.	CASSLPVITDTQYF	TGTGCCAGCTCACTGCCAGTTATCACAGATACGCAGTATTTT
TRBJ1-2	TRBV19	.	few	CASSMLGAPNYGYTF	TGTGCCAGTAGTATGCTTGGGGCCCCTAACTATGGCTACACCTTC
TRBJ2-2	TRBV18	.	once	CASSPRSGPGTGELFF	TGTGCCAGCTCACCACGCTCAGGACCAGGGACCGGGGAGCTGTTTTTT
TRBJ2-7	TRBV27	TRBD2	.	CASSLAGAHEQYF	TGTGCCAGCAGTTTAGCGGGAGCTCACGAGCAGTACTTC
TRBJ1-4	TRBV5-1	.	few	CASSPPAGGATNEKLFF	TGCGCCAGCAGCCCCCCGGCGGGGGGTGCAACTAATGAAAAACTGTTTTTT
TRBJ2-7	TRBV10-3	.	.	CAISDPNQEQYF	TGTGCCATCAGTGACCCAAACCAGGAGCAGTACTTC
TRBJ1-1	TRBV6-1	.	.	CASSRKGVGTEAFF	TGTGCCAGCAGCAGAAAGGGGGTAGGCACTGAAGCTTTCTTT
TRBJ1-4	TRBV2	.	medium-sized	CASSYQGNEKLFF	TGTGCCAGCAGTTATCAGGGGAATGAAAAACTGTTTTTT
TRBJ1-6	TRBV28	TRBD1	.	CASSYNRGNSPLHF	TGTGCCAGCAGTTACAACAGGGGTAATTCACCCCTCCACTTT
TRBJ2-1	TRBV6-5	.	.	CASSYLNEQFF	TGTGCCAGCAGTTACTTAAATGAGCAGTTCTTC
TRBJ1-2	TRBV6-5	.	.	CASSYQSTLIYGYTF	TGTGCCAGCAGTTATCAATCGACACTGATCTATGGCTACACCTTC
TRBJ1-1	TRBV28	TRBD1	.	CASSLGQGYTEAFF	TGTGCCAGCAGTCTCGGACAGGGCTACACTGAAGCTTTCTTT
TRBJ2-3	TRBV2	TRBD2	.	CASIDQRGVRDTQYF	TGTGCCAGCATAGATCAGCGGGGTGTTAGAGATACGCAGTATTTT
TRBJ1-2	TRBV6-5	TRBD1	.	CAADRVYYGYTF	TGTGCCGCCGACAGGGTCTACTATGGCTACACCTTC
TRBJ2-7	TRBV28	TRBD1	once	CASSRRGKGSYEQYF	TGTGCCAGCAGCCGCAGGGGGAAGGGGTCCTACGAGCAGTACTTC
TRBJ2-4	TRBV25-1	.	few	CASSESDRNIQYF	TGTGCCAGCAGTGAATCTGACAGAAACATTCAGTACTTC
TRBJ2-5	TRBV25-1	TRBD2	.	CASSESRGDQETQYF	TGTGCCAGCAGTGAATCCCGGGGGGACCAAGAGACCCAGTACTTC
TRBJ2-7	TRBV4-3	.	.	CASSLSSGSSYEQYF	TGCGCCAGCAGCCTTTCCAGCGGTAGCTCCTACGAGCAGTACTTC
TRBJ2-2	TRBV7-3	.	once	CASSATGTGELFF	TGTGCCAGCAGCGCCACAGGCACCGGGGAGCTGTTTTTT
TRBJ2-1	TRBV6-1	TRBD2	.	CASSALTSGNEQFF	TGTGCCAGCAGTGCTTTGACTAGCGGGAATGAGCAGTTCTTC
TRBJ2-5	TRBV7-2	TRBD2	.	CASSPPGRQETQYF	TGTGCCAGCAGCCCTCCCGGGAGGCAAGAGACCCAGTACTTC
TRBJ2-5	TRBV2	.	.	CASSRTRSETQYF	TGTGCCAGCAGTCGGACTCGTTCAGAGACCCAGTACTTC
TRBJ1-5	TRBV28	TRBD1	.	CASSTEQGLLQPQHF	TGTGCCAGCAGTACCGAACAGGGGCTCCTACAGCCCCAGCATTTT
TRBJ1-6	TRBV4-1	.	.	CASSQPGKTTGSPLHF	TGCGCCAGCAGCCAGCCCGGTAAGACCACGGGTTCACCCCTCCACTTT
TRBJ1-2	TRBV29-1	TRBD1	.	CSVEVQGAFSYGYTF	TGCAGCGTTGAAGTGCAGGGGGCATTTAGCTATGGCTACACCTTC
TRBJ2-1	TRBV10-2	TRBD2	few	CASSESGLAGSNEQFF	TGCGCCAGCAGTGAGTCGGGACTAGCGGGGAGCAATGAGCAGTTCTTC
TRBJ2-3	TRBV7-9	TRBD2	.	CASSFSGGGTDTQYF	TGTGCCAGCAGCTTTAGCGGGGGGGGCACAGATACGCAGTATTTT
TRBJ2-1	TRBV9	.	few	CASSVDSIYNEQFF	TGTGCCAGCAGCGTTGACAGCATCTACAATGAGCAGTTCTTC
TRBJ2-2	TRBV5-1	.	few	CASSRGGGANTGELFF	TGCGCCAGCAGCCGGGGAGGCGGAGCGAACACCGGGGAGCTGTTTTTT
TRBJ2-5	TRBV5-6	TRBD2	.	CASSPRTSGENWQETQYF	TGTGCCAGCAGCCCCCGGACTAGCGGGGAGAACTGGCAAGAGACCCAGTACTTC
TRBJ2-7	TRBV30	.	.	CAWSVRYEQYF	TGTGCCTGGAGTGTGCGCTACGAGCAGTACTTC
TRBJ2-1	TRBV28	TRBD1	.	CASGRTGLGNEQFF	TGTGCCAGCGGCCGGACAGGGTTGGGCAATGAGCAGTTCTTC
TRBJ2-1	TRBV30	.	.	CAWIRPDNEQFF	TGTGCCTGGATTCGCCCGGACAATGAGCAGTTCTTC
TRBJ2-7	TRBV27	TRBD1	.	CASKETGVRRYEQYF	TGTGCCAGCAAAGAGACAGGGGTTCGAAGGTACGAGCAGTACTTC
TRBJ2-7	TRBV7-2	TRBD2	few	CASRPPGLAYEQYF	TGTGCCAGCAGACCTCCGGGACTAGCATACGAGCAGTACTTC
TRBJ2-2	TRBV6-6	TRBD2	.	CASSYPGVAGAGELFF	TGTGCCAGCAGTTATCCGGGGGTAGCGGGGGCCGGGGAGCTGTTTTTT
TRBJ2-5	TRBV27	TRBD1	.	CASVKTSGTGTETQYF	TGTGCCAGCGTAAAAACCTCTGGGACAGGGACCGAGACCCAGTACTTC
TRBJ2-7	TRBV7-9	TRBD1	.	CASSGLSGQDPWEQYF	TGTGCCAGCAGCGGACTTTCGGGACAGGACCCCTGGGAGCAGTACTTC
TRBJ2-1	TRBV5-1	TRBD2	once	CASSLGLAGLSYNEQFF	TGCGCCAGCAGCTTAGGGCTAGCGGGGCTCTCCTACAATGAGCAGTTCTTC
TRBJ1-5	TRBV28	TRBD1	.	CASRPTGGISNQPQHF	TGTGCCAGCAGACCGACAGGGGGCATTAGCAATCAGCCCCAGCATTTT
TRBJ1-2	TRBV2	.	.	CASSPQAYGYTF	TGTGCCAGCAGTCCTCAGGCCTATGGCTACACCTTC
TRBJ2-2	TRBV6-5	.	.	CASSLRATGELFF	TGTGCCAGCAGTTTGAGGGCCACCGGGGAGCTGTTTTTT